This is a list of T cell receptor beta chains from one sample in a study of blood T cells in healthy people across ages. TCRdb processed the 5' RACE reads anew with MiXCR; each CDR3 protein has one entry. The repertoire holds about 730,000 distinct CDR3 sequences, with approximately 43% as singletons. The source material was blood. These receptors were obtained from a woman aged 55-69 years in good health. Both conserved end residues are part of each CDR3. Fields, in order: V gene, J gene, D gene, clone size, CDR3 DNA, CDR3 protein. A D gene is named only where the DNA matches it firmly. Only part of the rows carry a size: once, few, many, or a class if the clone is expanded.

v_call: TRBV7-6; j_call: TRBJ2-2; d_call: .; clone_size: .; cdr3_nt: TGTGCCAGCAGCTTAGGTCTCGGGTCAGGGGTATCCGGGGAGCTGTTTTTT; cdr3_aa: CASSLGLGSGVSGELFF
v_call: TRBV5-5; j_call: TRBJ2-1; d_call: TRBD2; clone_size: .; cdr3_nt: TGTGCCAGCAGCTTGGCCGGGACTAGCGGGAGGTCCGATGAGCAGTTCTTC; cdr3_aa: CASSLAGTSGRSDEQFF
v_call: TRBV4-3; j_call: TRBJ2-3; d_call: TRBD2; clone_size: .; cdr3_nt: TGCGCCAGCAGCCAAGATAGCGGGCAGCTGGGGGCGCAGTATTTT; cdr3_aa: CASSQDSGQLGAQYF
v_call: TRBV2; j_call: TRBJ2-7; d_call: TRBD1; clone_size: .; cdr3_nt: TGTGCCAGCACCTTAGACAGGGGGCCCTACGAGCAGTACTTC; cdr3_aa: CASTLDRGPYEQYF
v_call: TRBV12-3/TRBV12-4; j_call: TRBJ2-7; d_call: TRBD2; clone_size: few; cdr3_nt: TGTGCCAGCAGTTTAGCCATTCTCCCGCGACTAGCGGGAGCTGTGCAGTACTTC; cdr3_aa: CASSLAILPRLAGAVQYF
v_call: TRBV29-1; j_call: TRBJ1-1; d_call: .; clone_size: few; cdr3_nt: TGCAGCGTTGAAGCAGGGGTGGGCACTGAAGCTTTCTTT; cdr3_aa: CSVEAGVGTEAFF
v_call: TRBV7-9; j_call: TRBJ2-1; d_call: TRBD2; clone_size: many; cdr3_nt: TGTGCCAGCAGCCTAACTAGCGGGAACAATGAGCAGTTCTTC; cdr3_aa: CASSLTSGNNEQFF
v_call: TRBV7-6; j_call: TRBJ2-7; d_call: .; clone_size: .; cdr3_nt: TGTGCCAGCAGCCCGCACGGTACTGCTGCCTACGAGCAGTACTTC; cdr3_aa: CASSPHGTAAYEQYF
v_call: TRBV20-1; j_call: TRBJ2-7; d_call: .; clone_size: few; cdr3_nt: TGCAGTGCTGTCCGGGACGGCGACTCCTACGAGCAGTACTTC; cdr3_aa: CSAVRDGDSYEQYF
v_call: TRBV6-2/TRBV6-3; j_call: TRBJ1-2; d_call: .; clone_size: once; cdr3_nt: TGTGCCAGCAGTTACACAATTACAGAACCCTATGGCTACACCTTC; cdr3_aa: CASSYTITEPYGYTF
v_call: TRBV12-3/TRBV12-4; j_call: TRBJ1-2; d_call: .; clone_size: many; cdr3_nt: TGTGCCAGCAGCGAAACCCCCGGACCAGGAGGCAATGGCTACACCTTC; cdr3_aa: CASSETPGPGGNGYTF
v_call: TRBV12-5; j_call: TRBJ2-2; d_call: .; clone_size: .; cdr3_nt: TGTGCTAGTGGTTTCCCCCACGGGGAGCTGTTTTTT; cdr3_aa: CASGFPHGELFF
v_call: TRBV9; j_call: TRBJ2-1; d_call: TRBD2; clone_size: .; cdr3_nt: TGTGCCAGCAGCGCGGGGAGGTACACTAGCGGGAGTTCAAATGAGCAGTTCTTC; cdr3_aa: CASSAGRYTSGSSNEQFF
v_call: TRBV5-5; j_call: TRBJ2-5; d_call: .; clone_size: .; cdr3_nt: TGTGCCAGCAGCACCCCCGGGATTCAAGAGACCCAGTACTTC; cdr3_aa: CASSTPGIQETQYF
v_call: TRBV7-2; j_call: TRBJ2-5; d_call: .; clone_size: many; cdr3_nt: TGTGCCAGCAGCTTAGCGCCGGACCTTGCAGAGACCCAGTACTTC; cdr3_aa: CASSLAPDLAETQYF
v_call: TRBV20-1; j_call: TRBJ2-7; d_call: TRBD2; clone_size: few; cdr3_nt: TGCAGTGCTATAGGACTAGCGGGTTTCTCCTACGAGCAGTACTTC; cdr3_aa: CSAIGLAGFSYEQYF
v_call: TRBV28; j_call: TRBJ2-3; d_call: TRBD1; clone_size: .; cdr3_nt: TGTGCCAGCAGTTTTCGACAGGGGAACACAGATACGCAGTATTTT; cdr3_aa: CASSFRQGNTDTQYF
v_call: TRBV6-5; j_call: TRBJ1-2; d_call: TRBD1; clone_size: few; cdr3_nt: TGTGCCAGCAGGAGGGACAGGATCTATGGCTACACCTTC; cdr3_aa: CASRRDRIYGYTF
v_call: TRBV19; j_call: TRBJ2-5; d_call: .; clone_size: .; cdr3_nt: TGTGCCAGTAGTCGTACGCAGGGACATTACCAAGAGACCCAGTACTTC; cdr3_aa: CASSRTQGHYQETQYF
v_call: TRBV20-1; j_call: TRBJ2-7; d_call: .; clone_size: .; cdr3_nt: TGCAGTGCTAGAAGTGCGGGATCCGAGCAGTACTTC; cdr3_aa: CSARSAGSEQYF
v_call: TRBV28; j_call: TRBJ1-2; d_call: .; clone_size: few; cdr3_nt: TGTGCCAGCAGCCTCAACCCGGGGACAAACACCTTC; cdr3_aa: CASSLNPGTNTF
v_call: TRBV14; j_call: TRBJ2-3; d_call: TRBD2; clone_size: .; cdr3_nt: TGTGCCAGCAGCCAAGTATTGGCTAGCGGGAGCACAGATACGCAGTATTTT; cdr3_aa: CASSQVLASGSTDTQYF
v_call: TRBV6-1; j_call: TRBJ2-1; d_call: .; clone_size: .; cdr3_nt: TGTGCCAGCAGTGAAGCGCTGAGGAGAAATGAGCAGTTCTTC; cdr3_aa: CASSEALRRNEQFF
v_call: TRBV30; j_call: TRBJ2-5; d_call: .; clone_size: few; cdr3_nt: TGTGCCTGGAGTGCTCAGGTCCAAGAGACCCAGTACTTC; cdr3_aa: CAWSAQVQETQYF
v_call: TRBV12-3/TRBV12-4; j_call: TRBJ2-3; d_call: .; clone_size: .; cdr3_nt: TGTGCCAGCAGTAGCACGGGCTTGGGAGATACGCAGTATTTT; cdr3_aa: CASSSTGLGDTQYF
v_call: TRBV29-1; j_call: TRBJ2-3; d_call: .; clone_size: .; cdr3_nt: TGCAGCGTTGTCCCCATCACAGATACGCAGTATTTT; cdr3_aa: CSVVPITDTQYF
v_call: TRBV10-3; j_call: TRBJ2-7; d_call: .; clone_size: .; cdr3_nt: TGTGCCATCGAGGGGGACCACAATGAGCAGTACTTC; cdr3_aa: CAIEGDHNEQYF
v_call: TRBV5-5; j_call: TRBJ2-1; d_call: .; clone_size: .; cdr3_nt: TGTGCCAGCAGCTTGGCCGAAGAGGAGTGGCGCGAGCAGTTCTTC; cdr3_aa: CASSLAEEEWREQFF
v_call: TRBV4-1; j_call: TRBJ2-3; d_call: .; clone_size: .; cdr3_nt: TGCGCCAGCAGCCGGAACGTTGAAGATATGCAGTATTTT; cdr3_aa: CASSRNVEDMQYF
v_call: TRBV3-1; j_call: TRBJ1-1; d_call: .; clone_size: once; cdr3_nt: TGTGCCAGCAGCCAAGGGTACACCACAGTCGAAGCTTTCTTT; cdr3_aa: CASSQGYTTVEAFF
v_call: TRBV10-3; j_call: TRBJ2-7; d_call: TRBD1; clone_size: many; cdr3_nt: TGTGCCATCAGCCCACAGGGACAGGGTCCAAACGAGCAGTACTTC; cdr3_aa: CAISPQGQGPNEQYF
v_call: TRBV20-1; j_call: TRBJ2-7; d_call: .; clone_size: few; cdr3_nt: TGCAGTGCCCTGGCAACAGGGAGGTACGAGCAGTACTTC; cdr3_aa: CSALATGRYEQYF